This TCR beta chain was recorded in a study of shared clonotypes between healthy human individuals. Study background: CD4 naive and memory got three plates each, CD8 naive two, CD8 memory one.

Assay used: immunoSEQ multiplex PCR; TCRdb lists only in-frame clones, some missing. This table holds about 2.4 million clones, more than 80% found once. Concerning this clone: What it binds is unknown.

CDR1 SGHNT and CDR2 YYREEE come from the germline V gene (reference sequence). CDR3 length: 18 residues. J gave up 3 bases and V 3 bases, and 13 bases lay outside the gene matches. Findings of the study overall: Roughly 5% of naive CD4 clonotypes were common to several donors. Memory subsets had estimated richness that was generally smaller than that of naive subsets.

The chain combines TRBV5-4 with TRBJ2-1; the match to TRBD1 covers 9 bases. This TCR was sampled from a man aged 18 to 29 in good health. Material for sequencing was naive CD4+ T cells sorted from blood. Specified subset: CD45RA+ positively selected. The CDR3 coding sequence is TGTGCCAGCAGCTCTATTGGACAGGGGCATAGAAGCTACAATGAGCAGTTCTTC. Its protein product is CASSSIGQGHRSYNEQFF.